This T cell receptor (beta chain) was captured in a study of blood T cell repertoires in COVID-19. Study-level information: Collection of acute and convalescent COVID-19 samples took place in the United States, Italy and Spain. From T cells, B-cell-depleted T cells, or PBMCs came the material, which was cDNA or gDNA.

This CDR3 has 14 amino acids. Germline V gene data show CDR1 as MNHNS and CDR2 as SASEGT. Remarks on this clone: Sequence at one end of the junction differs from germline and may be a read error.

Original methodology: The authors estimated nucleated cell counts from reference gene primer amplification. Some clones are missing from TCRdb's copy, which holds only in-frame ones; the method was immunoSEQ multiplex PCR. That table supplies the V and J calls and clone size; D and trimming were determined from the DNA. The sample has around 250,000 clones; 70% to 90% are singletons. The receptor's source is a man aged 55 to 70 with acute or convalescent COVID-19. The sequencing input was peripheral blood. The chain links TRBV6-1 to TRBJ2-7, with 9 nucleotides matching TRBD2. CDR3 residues: CASSEGGLAGLRHF. In DNA, the CDR3 is TGTGCCAGCAGTGAAGGCGGCCTAGCGGGACTCCGGCACTTC.